The 26 T cell receptor beta chains presented below share a single source sample, sequenced in a study of blood T cells in healthy people across ages. PCR was performed a second time for about 6 to 12 cycles using a sample-barcoded 5' primer and a J-beta primer mix. TCRdb reprocessed the 5' RACE reads with MiXCR, giving one entry per CDR3 protein. Among 1.5 million or so distinct CDR3 sequences listed, 40% to 50% were seen once. What was sequenced was blood. These receptors were obtained from a woman in her late teens or twenties in good health.

As DNA, the CDR3 is TGCGCCAGCAGCCCCCATGGGCGGGCTAGCGGGACAGATACGCAGTATTTT. Translation: CASSPHGRASGTDTQYF. This chain connects TRBV4-1 to TRBJ2-3; 8 nucleotides match TRBD2. Germline lookup yields CDR1 MGHRA and CDR2 YSYEKL. The CDR3 is made up of 17 amino acids. J gave up 3 bases and V 4 bases, and 12 bases lay outside the gene matches.

This chain uses TRBV29-1 with TRBJ2-2; 8 bases are shared with TRBD1. CDR1 is SQVTM and CDR2 is ANQGSEA in the germline V gene. Trimming cost V 0 bases and J 7 bases; bases outside gene matches: 13. There are 17 residues in the CDR3. The CDR3 sequence is CSVEDRDSDRVGGELFF. The CDR3 DNA reads TGCAGCGTTGAAGATCGAGATTCGGACAGGGTTGGCGGGGAGCTGTTTTTT.

The CDR3 nucleotides are TGCGCCAGCAGCTTAAGCGGGAGCCTTACTCACAATGAGCAGTTCTTC. It translates to CASSLSGSLTHNEQFF. This chain connects TRBV5-1 to TRBJ2-1; 8 positions agree with TRBD2. The CDR3 has 16 residues. J lost 5 bases, V lost 2 bases, and 9 bases had no gene match. The germline V gene encodes CDR1 SGHRS and CDR2 YFSETQ.

This rearrangement joins TRBV28 to TRBJ2-5; D may be TRBD2 (5 bases). Between the trimmed V and J ends, which lost 6 bases and 2 bases, there was a span of 7 bases. The germline gives CDR1 MDHEN, CDR2 SYDVKM. The CDR3 consists of 12 residues. The CDR3 is CASRTIQETQYF. CDR3 DNA sequence: TGTGCCAGCAGGACTATTCAAGAGACCCAGTACTTC. Variable domain in full (rest from reference TRBV28 and TRBJ2-5): DVKVTQSSRYLVKRTGEKVFLECVQDMDHENMFWYRQDPGLGLRLIYFSYDVKMKEKGDIPEGYSVSREKKERFSLILESASTNQTSMYLCASRTIQETQYFGPGTRLLVL.

The chain carries TRBV20-1 and TRBJ1-1; tentative D call: TRBD1 (6 bases). V shed 0 bases and J shed 11 bases, with 16 bases lying between them. The CDR3 runs 13 residues. Germline CDR1 reads DFQATT; CDR2 reads SNEGSKA (reference sequence). Written as DNA, the CDR3 is TGCAGTGCTAGAGATGGCAGTACAGGGAGGGCTTTCTTT. This translates into CSARDGSTGRAFF.

This clonotype turned up a few times. The chain recombines TRBV4-2 with TRBJ2-5; 8 nucleotides align to TRBD2. From germline, CDR1 is LGHNA and CDR2 YNFKEQ. The J segment lost 4 bases and the V segment lost 0 bases, leaving 10 bases of the junction unmatched. The CDR3 has 17 amino acids. DNA of the CDR3: TGTGCCAGCAGCCAAGACTACGGGGGGGCAAGGAGAGAGACCCAGTACTTC. Protein sequence: CASSQDYGGARRETQYF.

The CDR3 sequence is CASSRTGTGDYEQYF. CDR3 nucleotides: TGTGCCAGCAGTCGCACCGGGACAGGGGACTACGAGCAGTACTTC. The rearrangement uses TRBV27 and TRBJ2-7; 10 bases match TRBD1. Trimming at V came to 5 bases and at J to 3 bases, leaving 7 bases not matched to a gene. The CDR3 consists of 15 residues. Germline V CDR1 and CDR2: MNHEY, SMNVEV (reference sequence).

The chain joins TRBV6-4 to TRBJ2-1, with D maybe TRBD2 (7 bases). V lost 0 bases, J lost 7 bases, and 22 bases lay in between. Germline V CDR1 and CDR2: MRHNA, SNTAGT. The CDR3 extends over 18 amino acids. The CDR3 DNA reads as TGTGCCAGCAGTGACTCGATTAGGTTGGCAGGGGAGGGAAATGAGCAGTTCTTC. Amino acid sequence: CASSDSIRLAGEGNEQFF.

This clonotype occurred a few times. The chain links TRBV9 to TRBJ2-7; 10 bases line up with TRBD2. The CDR3 consists of 13 residues. V was clipped by 4 bases and J by 6 bases; unmatched bases: 4. The germline V gene has CDR1 SGDLS and CDR2 YYNGEE. CDR3 protein: CASSSGTSVEQYF. DNA for the CDR3: TGTGCCAGCAGCAGCGGGACTAGCGTCGAGCAGTACTTC.

The genes are TRBV3-1 and TRBJ2-7, with D possibly called TRBD1 or TRBD2 (5 bases each). V lost 8 bases, J lost 3 bases, and 17 bases lay in between. From germline, CDR1 is LGHDT and CDR2 YNNKEL (reference sequence). This CDR3 is 14 amino acids long. This CDR3 is CASSLREMVYEQYF. CDR3 sequence (DNA): TGTGCCAGCTCGCTCAGGGAGATGGTCTACGAGCAGTACTTC.

The chain carries TRBV20-1 and TRBJ2-7; either TRBD1 or TRBD2 may supply D (5 bases each). The germline gives CDR1 DFQATT, CDR2 SNEGSKA (reference sequence). V was trimmed by 1 base and J by 2 bases, leaving 12 bases between them. CDR3 length equals 14 residues. The CDR3 region is CSARVEGRAYEQYF. The CDR3 DNA sequence: TGCAGTGCTAGAGTAGAGGGCAGGGCCTACGAGCAGTACTTC.

This clonotype appeared a few times. The chain uses TRBV27 and TRBJ2-7; TRBD2 is a possible D gene (5 bases). The CDR3 runs to 16 residues. CDR1 MNHEY and CDR2 SMNVEV come from the germline V gene (reference sequence). V lost 2 bases to trimming and J lost 0 bases, with 14 bases between them. CDR3 region: CASSLSRGSSSYEQYF. The DNA of the CDR3 is TGTGCCAGCAGTTTAAGTCGGGGTTCAAGCTCCTACGAGCAGTACTTC.

This clonotype has a handful of counts. This chain links TRBV25-1 with TRBJ1-4; possible D gene TRBD1, 5 bases. The CDR3 is made up of 15 amino acids. Trimming pared 1 base from V and 6 bases from J, leaving 12 bases between. CDR1 and CDR2 (germline): MGHDK, SYGVNS. This CDR3 is CASSEFEGRDEKLFF. Here the CDR3 DNA reads TGTGCCAGCAGTGAATTCGAGGGACGCGATGAAAAACTGTTTTTT.

This clonotype was detected a few times. The chain joins TRBV6-1 to TRBJ2-3; TRBD1 or TRBD2 may be the D gene (6 bases each). The CDR3 length is 16 residues. From germline, CDR1 is MNHNS and CDR2 SASEGT. Trimming removed 6 bases at V and 6 bases at J, with 22 bases between. CDR3 in amino acids: CASRESGGGQGDTQYF. The DNA of the CDR3 is TGTGCCAGCAGAGAATCCGGAGGAGGGCAGGGGGATACGCAGTATTTT.

The V gene is TRBV21-1, the J gene TRBJ2-7; the table's D gene call, TRBD2, was not cross checked with the DNA. TRBV21-1 is a pseudogene segment. The CDR3 is 15 amino acids. DNA for the CDR3: TGTGCCGGCAGCATCCGACTAGCGTTTTCCTACGAGCAGTACTTC. Translating gives CAGSIRLAFSYEQYF.

V usage is TRBV15 and J usage is TRBJ1-2; D call uncertain. CDR1 and CDR2 (germline): LNHNV, YYDKDF (reference sequence). Trimming removed 9 bases at V and 0 bases at J, with 23 bases between. The CDR3 is 17 residues long. In DNA, the CDR3 is TGTGCCACAACCAGCGGGTCTTCTGTGGGGACTAACTATGGCTACACCTTC. Translation gives CATTSGSSVGTNYGYTF.

Concerning this clonotype itself: One junction end disagrees with the germline gene, perhaps due to a read error. The chain's CDR3 is CASGFSGEGPFIQYF. The DNA for the CDR3 is TGTGCCAGCGGTTTTAGCGGGGAGGGTCCGTTCATTCAGTACTTC. The chain carries TRBV12-3 or TRBV12-4 and TRBJ2-5; TRBD2 aligns across 8 bases. The better agreement between TRBJ2-4 and the DNA end casts doubt on the J call. CDR3 length equals 15 residues.

The chain combines TRBV7-2 with TRBJ2-7, with D hard to call. Germline V gene sequence: CDR1 SGHTA, CDR2 FQGNSA. V lost 1 base and J 4 bases, leaving 11 bases between the germline ends. This CDR3 is built from 14 residues. In DNA form, the CDR3 reads TGTGCCAGCAGCTTAGGTGTTACAGTTTACGAGCAGTACTTC. Translation gives CASSLGVTVYEQYF.

This clonotype was counted a few times. The chain recombines TRBV11-1 with TRBJ2-7; D gene ambiguous. The ends were cut back, 5 bases at V and 5 bases at J, with 13 bases in the middle. Germline CDR1 and CDR2: SGHAT and FQDESV (reference sequence). CDR3 length: 13 amino acids. DNA for the CDR3: TGTGCCAGCAGCACTATTTGGGGTAACGAGCAGTACTTC. Translating it yields CASSTIWGNEQYF.

This clonotype was counted at least ten times. The V gene is TRBV12-3 or TRBV12-4, the J gene TRBJ2-7; TRBD1 might be the D (5 bases). V lost 6 bases and J lost 3, with 15 bases in between. The CDR3 runs 14 residues. Here the CDR3 reads CASSLGQGNYEQYF. DNA for the CDR3: TGTGCCAGCAGCCTAGGGCAGGGAAACTACGAGCAGTACTTC.

The V gene is TRBV11-2, the J gene TRBJ1-4; D unresolved. The germline V and J ends were trimmed by 0 bases and 3 bases, with 5 bases remaining between them. Germline lookup yields CDR1 SGHAT and CDR2 FQNNGV. The CDR3 is 14 residues long. CDR3 region: CASSLEGPNEKLFF. CDR3 in DNA: TGTGCCAGCAGCTTAGAGGGCCCTAATGAAAAACTGTTTTTT.

The chain recombines TRBV12-3 or TRBV12-4 with TRBJ1-5; no clear D gene. V lost 4 bases to trimming and J lost 4 bases, with 14 bases between them. CDR3 size: 15 residues. In nucleotides, the CDR3 is TGTGCCAGCAGTTCCACGGGCTCCGATAATCAGCCCCAGCATTTT. Translating gives CASSSTGSDNQPQHF.

The J gene is TRBJ2-5, the V gene TRBV2; unclear D gene. Germline V gene data show CDR1 as SNHLY and CDR2 as FYNNEI. V was pared by 8 bases and J by 6 bases, with 10 bases between. This CDR3 comprises 11 residues. The CDR3 DNA sequence: TGTGCCAGCCACTCCGTAAAGACCCAGTACTTC. It is translated as CASHSVKTQYF.

This sequence joins TRBV29-1 and TRBJ2-3; 7 bases line up with TRBD1. Germline trimming cut 1 base from V and 4 bases from J; bases unmatched to any gene: 5. The CDR3 is 14 residues long. The germline V gene encodes CDR1 SQVTM and CDR2 ANQGSEA. The CDR3 protein is CSVEVSGGADTQYF. For the CDR3, the DNA is TGCAGCGTTGAAGTGTCAGGGGGTGCAGATACGCAGTATTTT.

The chain has TRBV4-1 and TRBJ2-4; the D is unclear. Germline V gene sequence: CDR1 MGHRA, CDR2 YSYEKL. The CDR3 consists of 16 residues. The ends were cut back, 0 bases at V and 4 bases at J, with 13 bases in the middle. DNA of the CDR3: TGCGCCAGCAGCCAAGAGCCCCCTGAATTAAAAAACATTCAGTACTTC. The encoded protein is CASSQEPPELKNIQYF.

As to this clonotype: This CDR3 fails to terminate in the conserved phenylalanine or tryptophan, so it likely reflects a read error. The chain is built from TRBV6-6 and TRBJ1-1; 7 bases line up with TRBD1. CDR3 length: 15 amino acids. The germline V gene has CDR1 MNHNY and CDR2 SVGAGI (reference sequence). V lost 2 bases, J lost 7 bases, and 10 bases stayed unmatched. The CDR3 region has the DNA TGTGCCAGCAGTTACCCCCAGGGGGGCTGGGGTGAAGCTTTCATT. It codes for CASSYPQGGWGEAFI.